The rows below give T cell receptor beta chains drawn from one sample of a study of T cells in localized non-small cell lung cancer. Produced via immunoSEQ multiplex PCR; TCRdb's table is partial and in-frame only. The repertoire holds roughly 20,000 clones, with about 88% as singletons. Sequences were derived from peripheral blood, sampled before any cancer treatment. These receptors were taken from a male donor aged 60 or over with stage I lung adenocarcinoma. Both conserved end residues are part of each CDR3. Fields, in order: CDR3 protein, CDR3 DNA, D gene, J gene, clone size, V gene. The D gene is left open where the match is weak. Not every row has a clone size; where given, it reads once, few, many or a size class.

CASSLPEGFYGYTF | TGTGCCAGCAGTTTGCCAGAGGGATTCTATGGCTACACCTTC | . | TRBJ1-2 | . | TRBV28
CASRTTSGGTTGEQYF | TGCGCCAGCAGGACGACTAGCGGGGGTACCACGGGCGAGCAGTACTTC | TRBD2 | TRBJ2-7 | . | TRBV5-1
CASSPPLAARQETQYF | TGTGCCAGCAGCCCGCCCCTAGCGGCCAGACAAGAGACCCAGTACTTC | TRBD2 | TRBJ2-5 | . | TRBV11-2
CASRMEETQYF | TGTGCCAGCAGGATGGAGGAGACCCAGTACTTC | . | TRBJ2-5 | few | TRBV6-1
CASTTGPTSSGNTIYF | TGTGCCAGCACCACGGGCCCGACAAGCTCTGGAAACACCATATATTTT | . | TRBJ1-3 | . | TRBV7-9
CATSREMTVSTDTQYF | TGTGCCACCAGCAGAGAAATGACAGTCAGCACAGATACGCAGTATTTT | . | TRBJ2-3 | . | TRBV15
CATWVGQHAEETQYF | TGTGCCACTTGGGTTGGACAGCATGCAGAAGAGACCCAGTACTTC | . | TRBJ2-5 | few | TRBV10-3
CASKLTRPTDTQYF | TGCGCCAGCAAGCTGACGAGGCCCACAGATACGCAGTATTTT | . | TRBJ2-3 | . | TRBV10-2
CASSPGGGADEAFF | TGTGCCAGCTCACCAGGAGGTGGGGCAGATGAAGCTTTCTTT | . | TRBJ1-1 | . | TRBV18
CASSRDSNQPQHF | TGTGCCAGCAGTAGGGATAGCAATCAGCCCCAGCATTTT | . | TRBJ1-5 | . | TRBV6-1
CASSPKDGEAFF | TGTGCCAGCTCGCCTAAGGACGGGGAAGCTTTCTTT | . | TRBJ1-1 | . | TRBV18
CASSPPVRAGVTDTQYF | TGTGCCAGCTCACCCCCCGTGAGAGCGGGGGTCACAGATACGCAGTATTTT | TRBD2 | TRBJ2-3 | . | TRBV18
CASSVEDSGTEAFF | TGTGCCAGCAGCGTAGAGGATTCCGGCACTGAAGCTTTCTTT | . | TRBJ1-1 | . | TRBV9
CASSLESRVVF | TGCGCCAGCAGCTTGGAGTCTCGGGTGGTCTTC | . | TRBJ2-1 | . | TRBV5-1
CASSFLISDSPLHF | TGTGCCAGCAGTTTCTTGATCAGTGATTCACCCCTCCACTTT | . | TRBJ1-6 | . | TRBV28
CASSTKWDSLSYNEQFF | TGTGCCAGCAGCACTAAATGGGACAGCCTCTCCTACAATGAGCAGTTCTTC | TRBD1 | TRBJ2-1 | . | TRBV5-4
CASSPQEGTPYEQYF | TGTGCCAGCAGCCCACAGGAGGGAACGCCCTACGAGCAGTACTTC | . | TRBJ2-7 | . | TRBV7-2
CASSLAGFKTEAFF | TGCGCCAGCAGCTTGGCCGGCTTTAAGACTGAAGCTTTCTTT | . | TRBJ1-1 | . | TRBV5-1
CASSSTGRTEAFF | TGTGCCAGCAGCTCTACAGGGCGCACTGAAGCTTTCTTT | . | TRBJ1-1 | . | TRBV5-6
CASNPTPPRGQWTQYF | TGTGCCAGCAATCCCACCCCCCCCAGGGGACAATGGACCCAGTACTTC | . | TRBJ2-5 | . | TRBV28
CASSQEAGMNTEAFF | TGCGCCAGCAGCCAAGAAGCAGGAATGAACACTGAAGCTTTCTTT | . | TRBJ1-1 | . | TRBV4-3
CASSLAKGTAYEQYF | TGTGCTAGCAGCTTAGCTAAAGGGACAGCCTACGAGCAGTACTTC | TRBD1 | TRBJ2-7 | . | TRBV7-7
CASSQASGVYNEQFF | TGCGCCAGCAGCCAAGCTAGCGGGGTGTACAATGAGCAGTTCTTC | TRBD2 | TRBJ2-1 | . | TRBV4-3
CASSVNPSGRGTGNEQFF | TGTGCCAGCAGCGTAAATCCTAGCGGGAGAGGGACGGGCAATGAGCAGTTCTTC | TRBD2 | TRBJ2-1 | . | TRBV9
CASSFRSYSTDTQYF | TGTGCCAGCAGTTTCCGGTCGTATTCCACAGATACGCAGTATTTT | . | TRBJ2-3 | . | TRBV28
CASSQGFGGVYGYTF | TGTGCCAGCAGCCAAGGGTTTGGGGGAGTTTATGGCTACACCTTC | . | TRBJ1-2 | . | TRBV14
CASSYGTGANTEAFF | TGTGCCAGCAGTTACGGTACAGGGGCGAACACTGAAGCTTTCTTT | TRBD1 | TRBJ1-1 | . | TRBV6-5
CASSLRQGVTNEKLFF | TGTGCCAGCTCACTTCGACAGGGGGTTACTAATGAAAAACTGTTTTTT | TRBD1 | TRBJ1-4 | . | TRBV18
CASSPADGEAGNTIYF | TGTGCCAGCTCACCGGCCGACGGGGAGGCTGGAAACACCATATATTTT | . | TRBJ1-3 | . | TRBV18
CASSLGGRTGNEQYF | TGTGCCAGCAGCCTAGGGGGTCGGACGGGTAACGAGCAGTACTTC | . | TRBJ2-7 | few | TRBV5-6
CASSLVSGGAAYEQYF | TGTGCCAGCAGCTTAGTATCCGGAGGGGCGGCCTACGAGCAGTACTTC | . | TRBJ2-7 | . | TRBV7-2
CASAPRGGDQPQHF | TGTGCCAGCGCCCCGAGGGGGGGGGATCAGCCCCAGCATTTT | . | TRBJ1-5 | . | TRBV6-1
CASSLGGTSYNSPLHF | TGTGCCAGCAGTTTAGGTGGGACTAGCTATAATTCACCCCTCCACTTT | . | TRBJ1-6 | . | TRBV28
CASSQEGGQPQHF | TGTGCCAGCAGCCAGGAGGGTGGTCAGCCCCAGCATTTT | . | TRBJ1-5 | . | TRBV16
CASGTGGDQPQHF | TGTGCCAGTGGGACAGGCGGGGATCAGCCCCAGCATTTT | TRBD1 | TRBJ1-5 | . | TRBV6-6
CASSFSGARDEQYF | TGTGCCAGCAGTTTCTCAGGGGCGCGGGACGAGCAGTACTTC | . | TRBJ2-7 | . | TRBV25-1
CASSPLGGAAGANVLTF | TGTGCCAGCAGCCCACTAGGGGGGGCTGCTGGGGCCAACGTCCTGACTTTC | . | TRBJ2-6 | once | TRBV7-6
CAISESPGQEGASSYNEQFF | TGTGCCATCAGTGAGTCGCCGGGACAGGAGGGGGCCAGCTCCTACAATGAGCAGTTCTTC | TRBD1 | TRBJ2-1 | . | TRBV10-3
CASSVDRGVVEETQYF | TGTGCCAGCAGCGTGGACAGGGGGGTTGTGGAGGAGACCCAGTACTTC | TRBD1 | TRBJ2-5 | . | TRBV5-5
CASSSSRQGVEGNTIYF | TGTGCCAGCAGCTCCTCTCGACAGGGGGTAGAAGGAAACACCATATATTTT | TRBD1 | TRBJ1-3 | once | TRBV7-2
CASSPQTAVGEKLFF | TGTGCCAGCAGTCCTCAGACAGCGGTGGGTGAAAAACTGTTTTTT | . | TRBJ1-4 | . | TRBV28
CASKWGTSGAEQFF | TGTGCCAGCAAATGGGGGACTAGCGGAGCCGAGCAGTTCTTC | TRBD2 | TRBJ2-1 | . | TRBV28
CASSPRGGTYQPQHF | TGTGCCAGTAGTCCTCGAGGTGGGACTTATCAGCCCCAGCATTTT | . | TRBJ1-5 | . | TRBV19
CASSSSGTAASIYF | TGTGCCAGCAGCTCTTCCGGGACAGCGGCTTCCATATATTTT | TRBD1 | TRBJ1-3 | . | TRBV27
CASSLGDQPQHF | TGTGCCAGCAGTTTGGGGGATCAGCCCCAGCATTTT | . | TRBJ1-5 | . | TRBV6-6
CASSTLTGAVAETQYF | TGTGCCAGCAGCACACTAACAGGGGCCGTGGCAGAGACCCAGTACTTC | TRBD1 | TRBJ2-5 | . | TRBV11-2
CAIRTEGRRNTEAFF | TGTGCCATAAGGACTGAGGGGCGTAGGAACACTGAAGCTTTCTTT | . | TRBJ1-1 | . | TRBV10-3
CASSLAGPVGETQYF | TGTGCCAGCAGCTTAGCGGGGCCGGTCGGGGAGACCCAGTACTTC | . | TRBJ2-5 | once | TRBV7-9
CAWQKGPDTEAFF | TGTGCCTGGCAAAAGGGGCCAGACACTGAAGCTTTCTTT | . | TRBJ1-1 | . | TRBV30
CASSTTSGGYNEQFF | TGTGCCAGCAGCACAACTAGCGGGGGGTACAATGAGCAGTTCTTC | TRBD2 | TRBJ2-1 | . | TRBV7-2